Detailed here is one T cell receptor beta chain. Antigen specificity is unknown. Distinct nucleotide sequences in the sample also encode this CDR3. Measured with immunoSEQ multiplex PCR; TCRdb has only the in-frame clones, and not every one. The data contain around 2.1 million clones, about 92% of them singletons. This entry comes from a study of shared clonotypes between healthy human individuals. The wider study: Contributing individuals were a couple of females and three males aged 18 to 49. Whole-study results and caveats: Shared clonotypes: about 5% naive CD4, about 3.3% naive CD8, around 2.4% memory CD4, 0.4% memory CD8. Sequencing depth was predicted to influence how clonotypes are shared among donors.

Selected positively for CCR7 and CD45RO-negative, naive CD8 cells excluded terminally differentiated effector memory CD45RA+ cells. The V gene end was trimmed by 1 base and the J gene end by 4 bases; junction bases not matched to a gene: 2. CDR1 is SGHAT, CDR2 FQNNGV, per germline. CDR3 size: 14 residues. The clonotype comes from a man aged 18 to 30 in good health. Some clones in this sample may be carry-over from other donors' samples. The chain is built from TRBV11-2 and TRBJ2-7; 9 nucleotides line up with TRBD1. The sample consisted of naive CD8+ T cells from PBMCs. CDR3 sequence (DNA): TGTGCCAGCAGCTTAGGGACAGGGGAGTACGAGCAGTACTTC. Residues: CASSLGTGEYEQYF. The full variable domain, completed using reference TRBV11-2 and TRBJ2-7, is EAGVAQSPRYKIIEKRQSVAFWCNPISGHATLYWYQQILGQGPKLLIQFQNNGVVDDSQLPKDRFSAERLKGVDSTLKIQPAKLEDSAVYLCASSLGTGEYEQYFGPGTRLTVT.